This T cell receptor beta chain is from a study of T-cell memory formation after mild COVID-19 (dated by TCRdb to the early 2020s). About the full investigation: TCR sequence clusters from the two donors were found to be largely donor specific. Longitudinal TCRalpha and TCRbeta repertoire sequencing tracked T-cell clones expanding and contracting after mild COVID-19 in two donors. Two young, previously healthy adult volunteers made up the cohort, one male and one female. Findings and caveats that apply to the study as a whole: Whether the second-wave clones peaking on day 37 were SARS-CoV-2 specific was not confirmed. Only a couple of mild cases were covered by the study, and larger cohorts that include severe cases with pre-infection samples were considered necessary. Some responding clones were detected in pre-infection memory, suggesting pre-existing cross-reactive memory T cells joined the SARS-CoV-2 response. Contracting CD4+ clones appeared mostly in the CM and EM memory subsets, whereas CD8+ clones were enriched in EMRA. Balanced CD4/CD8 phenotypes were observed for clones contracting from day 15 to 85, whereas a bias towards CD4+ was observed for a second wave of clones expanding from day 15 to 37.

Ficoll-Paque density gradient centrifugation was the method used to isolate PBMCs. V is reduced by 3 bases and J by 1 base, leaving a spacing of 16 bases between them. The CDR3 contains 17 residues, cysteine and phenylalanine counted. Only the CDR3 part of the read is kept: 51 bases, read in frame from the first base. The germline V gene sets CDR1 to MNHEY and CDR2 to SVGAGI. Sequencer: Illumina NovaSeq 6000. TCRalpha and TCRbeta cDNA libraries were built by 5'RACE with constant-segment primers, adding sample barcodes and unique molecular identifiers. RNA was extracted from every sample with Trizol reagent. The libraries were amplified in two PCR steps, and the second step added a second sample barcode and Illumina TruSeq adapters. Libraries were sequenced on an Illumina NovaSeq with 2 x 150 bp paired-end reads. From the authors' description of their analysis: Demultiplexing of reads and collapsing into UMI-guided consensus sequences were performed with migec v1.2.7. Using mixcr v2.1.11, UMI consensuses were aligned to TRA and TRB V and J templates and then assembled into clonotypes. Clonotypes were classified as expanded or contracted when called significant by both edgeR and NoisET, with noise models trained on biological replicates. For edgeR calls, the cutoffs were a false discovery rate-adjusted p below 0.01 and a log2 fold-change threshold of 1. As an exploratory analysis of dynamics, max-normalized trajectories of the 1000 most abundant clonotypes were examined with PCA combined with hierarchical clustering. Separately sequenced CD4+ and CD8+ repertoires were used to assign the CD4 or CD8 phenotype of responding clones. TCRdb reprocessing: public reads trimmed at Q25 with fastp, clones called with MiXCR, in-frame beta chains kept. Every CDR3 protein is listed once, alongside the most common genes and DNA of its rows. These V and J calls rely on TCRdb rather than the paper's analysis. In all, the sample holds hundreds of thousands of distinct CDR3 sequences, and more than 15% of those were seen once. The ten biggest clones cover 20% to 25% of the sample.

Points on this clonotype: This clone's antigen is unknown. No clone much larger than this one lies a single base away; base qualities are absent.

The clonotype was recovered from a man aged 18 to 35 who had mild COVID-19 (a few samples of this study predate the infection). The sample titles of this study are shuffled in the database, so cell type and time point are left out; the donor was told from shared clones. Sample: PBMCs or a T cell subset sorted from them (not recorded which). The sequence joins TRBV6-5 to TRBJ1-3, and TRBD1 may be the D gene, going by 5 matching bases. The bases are TGTGCCAGCAGTTATGGGTGGGGCCGGGGGTCTGGAAACACCATATATTTT. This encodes CASSYGWGRGSGNTIYF.